This TCR beta chain appears in the sequencing data of a study of T-cell reconstitution after alpha-beta-depleted transplantation in children. Details on this clonotype: Its matching antigen is unknown.

Study-wide points: Newly produced T cells mostly accounted for T-cell counts and diversity one year post-transplant. Several hundred expanded graft clones reportedly supplied alpha-beta T cells about two months after transplant.

Preparation of the TCRbeta library used unique molecular identifiers. TCRdb itself ran the PCR reads through MiXCR, one entry per CDR3 protein. The sample includes about 580,000 distinct CDR3 sequences, more than 20% of them seen just once. Trimming removed 1 base at V and 2 bases at J, with 15 bases between. CDR1 and CDR2 from the germline V gene are DFQATT and SNEGSKA (reference sequence). This CDR3 region has 16 residues. The material was PBMCs, mostly from graft donor cells, obtained 360 days after TCRalphabeta/CD19-depleted stem cell transplant. The rearrangement links TRBV20-1 to TRBJ2-1; D may correspond to TRBD1 or TRBD2 (6 bases each). This receptor was identified in a boy younger than two who had a stem cell transplant for acute myeloid leukemia, so the T cells may come from the graft donor. The CDR3 nucleotides read TGCAGTGCTAGAGCCATAAGGGGGGTTCCCTACAATGAGCAGTTCTTC. It codes for CSARAIRGVPYNEQFF.